The entry below describes one TCR beta chain. This sample is drawn from a study of PD-L1 blockade in urothelial cancer. Study as a whole: Blood samples contained a median about 130,000 T cells.

Only in-frame clones appear in the TCRdb table, and some are missing; sequencing was by immunoSEQ multiplex PCR. The repertoire includes some 60,000 clones, about 86% of them detected once, and less than 3.5% sits in the top ten. Losses at the gene ends were 8 bases for V and 7 bases for J; bases not matched to a gene: 14. The CDR3 sequence is 15 residues long. The germline V gene has CDR1 MNHEY and CDR2 SMNVEV (reference sequence). Sequenced here: PBMCs, sampled around atezolizumab (anti-PD-L1) treatment. This clonotype was sampled from a man aged 50-59 years with urothelial cancer. The J gene is TRBJ2-1, the V gene TRBV27; 7 bases align to TRBD2. The DNA for the CDR3 is TGTGCCAGCTGTGGGGCTACCGGGAGGTTGAATGAGCAGTTCTTC. This codes for CASCGATGRLNEQFF.